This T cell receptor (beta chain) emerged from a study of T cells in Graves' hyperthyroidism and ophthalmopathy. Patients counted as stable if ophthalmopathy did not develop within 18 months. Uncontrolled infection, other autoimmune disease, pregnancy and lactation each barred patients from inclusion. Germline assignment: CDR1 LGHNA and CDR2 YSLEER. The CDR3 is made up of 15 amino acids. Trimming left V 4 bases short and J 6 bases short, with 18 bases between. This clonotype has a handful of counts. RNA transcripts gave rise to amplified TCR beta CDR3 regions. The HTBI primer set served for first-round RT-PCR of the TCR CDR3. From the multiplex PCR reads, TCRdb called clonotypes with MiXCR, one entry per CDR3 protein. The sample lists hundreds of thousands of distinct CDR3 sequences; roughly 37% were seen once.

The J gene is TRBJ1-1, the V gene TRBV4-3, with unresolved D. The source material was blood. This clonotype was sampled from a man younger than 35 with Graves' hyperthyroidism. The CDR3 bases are TGCGCCAGCAGCCGAGGGAAGGTTGGGGTAGCTGAAGCTTTCTTT. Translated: CASSRGKVGVAEAFF.